The sequence of this TCR beta chain was determined in a study of shared clonotypes between healthy human individuals. Study-level results: Larger richness was generally estimated for naive than memory subsets. The authors sampled blood alone, and tissue repertoires likely differ.

Method: immunoSEQ multiplex PCR; TCRdb's copy keeps in-frame clones and lacks some. This table holds 2,500,000 or so clones, just over 90% found once. CDR1 is SGHTS, CDR2 YDEGEE, per germline. This CDR3 is 14 amino acids long. V was clipped by 6 bases and J by 2 bases, with 15 bases between them. Points on this clone: No antigen is known for it.

The sample consisted of naive CD4+ T cells sorted from blood. Indicated subset: CD45RA+ positively selected. The rearrangement links TRBV5-8 to TRBJ2-7; the D gene is possibly TRBD1 (5 bases). The TCR originated in a man between 18 and 35 years old in good health. The CDR3 is CASNFPTDTYEQYF. For the CDR3, the DNA is TGTGCCAGCAACTTCCCGACAGATACCTACGAGCAGTACTTC.